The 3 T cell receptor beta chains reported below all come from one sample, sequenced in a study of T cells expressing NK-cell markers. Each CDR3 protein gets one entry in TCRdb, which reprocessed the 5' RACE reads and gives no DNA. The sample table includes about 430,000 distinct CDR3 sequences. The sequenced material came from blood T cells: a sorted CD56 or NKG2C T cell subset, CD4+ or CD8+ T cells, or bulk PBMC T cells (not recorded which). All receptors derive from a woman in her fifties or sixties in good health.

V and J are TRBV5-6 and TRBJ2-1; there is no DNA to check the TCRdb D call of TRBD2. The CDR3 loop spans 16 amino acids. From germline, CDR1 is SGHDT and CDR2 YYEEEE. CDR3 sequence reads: CASSLPAGAIRGEQFF.

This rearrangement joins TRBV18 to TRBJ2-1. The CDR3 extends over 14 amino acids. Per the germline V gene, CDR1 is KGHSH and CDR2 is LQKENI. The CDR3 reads CASSPGVLSNEQFF.

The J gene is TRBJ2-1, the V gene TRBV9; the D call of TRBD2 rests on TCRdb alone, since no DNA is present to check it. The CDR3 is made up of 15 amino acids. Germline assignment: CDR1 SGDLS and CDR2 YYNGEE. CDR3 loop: CASSVVAGGRGEQFF.